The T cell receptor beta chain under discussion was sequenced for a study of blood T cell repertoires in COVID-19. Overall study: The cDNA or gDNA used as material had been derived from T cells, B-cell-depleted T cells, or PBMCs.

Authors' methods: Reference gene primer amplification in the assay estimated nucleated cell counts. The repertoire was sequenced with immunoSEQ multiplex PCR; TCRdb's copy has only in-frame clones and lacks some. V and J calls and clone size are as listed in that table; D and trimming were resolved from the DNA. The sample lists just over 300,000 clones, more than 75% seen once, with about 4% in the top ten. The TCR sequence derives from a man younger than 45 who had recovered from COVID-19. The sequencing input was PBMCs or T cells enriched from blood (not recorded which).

DNA of the CDR3: TGTGCCACCAGTGATTCCAGTGCCTTCTCCTACAATGAGCAGTTCTTC. Translation gives CATSDSSAFSYNEQFF. The V gene is TRBV24-1, the J gene TRBJ2-1; no reliable D call. Germline V gene data show CDR1 as KGHDR and CDR2 as SFDVKD. There are 16 residues in the CDR3. With 2 bases removed from V and 0 bases from J, the gap between germline ends came to 10 bases.